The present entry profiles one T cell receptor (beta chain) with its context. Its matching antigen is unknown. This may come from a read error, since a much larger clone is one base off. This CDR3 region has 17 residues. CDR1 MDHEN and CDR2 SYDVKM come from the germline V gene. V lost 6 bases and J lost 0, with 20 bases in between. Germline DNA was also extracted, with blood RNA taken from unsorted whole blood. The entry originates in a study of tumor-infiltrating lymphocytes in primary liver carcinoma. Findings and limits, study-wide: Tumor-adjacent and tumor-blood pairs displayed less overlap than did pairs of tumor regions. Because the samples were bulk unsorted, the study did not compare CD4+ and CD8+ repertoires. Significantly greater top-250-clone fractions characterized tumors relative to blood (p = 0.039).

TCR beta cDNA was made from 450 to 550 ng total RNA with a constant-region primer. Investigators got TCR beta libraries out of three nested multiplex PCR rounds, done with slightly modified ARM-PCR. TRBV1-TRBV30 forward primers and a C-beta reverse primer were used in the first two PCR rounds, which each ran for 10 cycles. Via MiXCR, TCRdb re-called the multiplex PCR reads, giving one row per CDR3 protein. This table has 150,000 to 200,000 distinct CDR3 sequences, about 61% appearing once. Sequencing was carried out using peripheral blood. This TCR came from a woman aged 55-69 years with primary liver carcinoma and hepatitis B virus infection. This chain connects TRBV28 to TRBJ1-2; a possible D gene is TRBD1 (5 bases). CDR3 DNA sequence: TGTGCCAGCAGCTCCGTGGGACGGAACCTTCCTAACTATGGCTACACCTTC. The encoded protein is CASSSVGRNLPNYGYTF.